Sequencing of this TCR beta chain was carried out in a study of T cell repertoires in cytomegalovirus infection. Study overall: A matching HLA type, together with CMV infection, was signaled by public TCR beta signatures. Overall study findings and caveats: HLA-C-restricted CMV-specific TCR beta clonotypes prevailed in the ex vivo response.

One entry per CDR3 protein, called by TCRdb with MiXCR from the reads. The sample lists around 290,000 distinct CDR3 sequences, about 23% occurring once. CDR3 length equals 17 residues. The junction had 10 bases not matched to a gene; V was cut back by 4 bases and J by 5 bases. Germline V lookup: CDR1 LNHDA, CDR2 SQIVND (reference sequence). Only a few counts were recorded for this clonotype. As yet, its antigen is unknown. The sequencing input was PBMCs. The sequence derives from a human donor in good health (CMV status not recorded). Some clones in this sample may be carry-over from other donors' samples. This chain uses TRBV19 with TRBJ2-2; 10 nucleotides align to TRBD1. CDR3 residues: CASSKGQGIRTTGELFF. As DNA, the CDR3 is TGTGCCAGTAGTAAGGGACAGGGGATCCGGACTACCGGGGAGCTGTTTTTT. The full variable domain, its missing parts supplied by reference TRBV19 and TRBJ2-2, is DGGITQSPKYLFRKEGQNVTLSCEQNLNHDAMYWYRQDPGQGLRLIYYSQIVNDFQKGDIAEGYSVSREKKESFPLTVTSAQKNPTAFYLCASSKGQGIRTTGELFFGEGSRLTVL.